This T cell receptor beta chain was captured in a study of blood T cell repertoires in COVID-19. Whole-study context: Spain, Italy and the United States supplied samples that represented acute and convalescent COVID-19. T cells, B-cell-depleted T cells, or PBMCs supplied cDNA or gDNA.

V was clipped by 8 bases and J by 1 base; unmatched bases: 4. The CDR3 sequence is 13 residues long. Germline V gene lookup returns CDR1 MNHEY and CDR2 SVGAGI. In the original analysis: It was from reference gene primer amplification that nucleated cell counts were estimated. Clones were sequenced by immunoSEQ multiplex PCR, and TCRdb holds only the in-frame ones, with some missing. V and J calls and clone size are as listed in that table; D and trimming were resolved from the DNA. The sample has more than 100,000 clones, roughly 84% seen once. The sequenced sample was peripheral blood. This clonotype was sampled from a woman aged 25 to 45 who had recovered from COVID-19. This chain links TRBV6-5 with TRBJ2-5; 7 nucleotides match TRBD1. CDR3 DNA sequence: TGTGCCAGCCAGGACAGGACCCAAGAGACCCAGTACTTC. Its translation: CASQDRTQETQYF.